The entry below gives a single T cell receptor beta chain sequence along with its context. The CDR3 runs 14 residues. The trim removed 8 bases at V and 1 base at J, leaving 6 bases unmatched. Per the germline V gene, CDR1 is MNHEY and CDR2 is SVGAGI. The record originates from a study of blood T cell repertoires in COVID-19. Background on the study: Specimens from acute and convalescent COVID-19 originated in the United States, Italy and Spain. Nucleic acid was either cDNA or gDNA, and it came from T cells, B-cell-depleted T cells, or PBMCs.

Repertoires were generated with immunoSEQ multiplex PCR, while TCRdb's copy carries only in-frame clones and drops some. The repertoire includes roughly 71,000 clones, around 78% of them detected once, and 15% to 20% sits in the top ten. The rearrangement links TRBV6-5 to TRBJ2-7, with TRBD2 identical over 9 bases. The sample comprised peripheral blood. The source of this sequence is a woman older than 75 with acute or convalescent COVID-19. The CDR3 loop is CASVGLAGSYEQYF. The CDR3 bases are TGTGCCAGCGTTGGTCTAGCGGGGTCCTACGAGCAGTACTTC.